The sequence of this T cell receptor beta chain was determined in a study of T-cell memory formation after mild COVID-19. TCRdb called the 5' RACE reads again in MiXCR, with one record for every CDR3 protein. The profile shows roughly 170,000 distinct CDR3 sequences, 18% of them singletons. Overall study results and limits: A balance of CD4 and CD8 characterized clones contracting day 15 to 85, whereas later expanders leaned CD4+.

A few counts support this clonotype. Its antigen is undetermined. The sequence came from a young man who had mild COVID-19 (a few samples of this study predate the infection). Cell type and time point are not known. Material: PBMCs or a T cell subset sorted from them (not recorded which).

The CDR3 DNA reads TGTGCCATCGGAAAGGCCGGGACAGGGGGGGATACGCAGTATTTT. It translates to CAIGKAGTGGDTQYF. The rearrangement links TRBV10-3 to TRBJ2-3, with TRBD1 matching over 11 bases. This CDR3 has 15 residues. The germline CDR1 and CDR2 sequences are ENHRY and SYGVKD. V was pared by 8 bases and J by 6 bases, with 10 bases of the junction left unmatched.